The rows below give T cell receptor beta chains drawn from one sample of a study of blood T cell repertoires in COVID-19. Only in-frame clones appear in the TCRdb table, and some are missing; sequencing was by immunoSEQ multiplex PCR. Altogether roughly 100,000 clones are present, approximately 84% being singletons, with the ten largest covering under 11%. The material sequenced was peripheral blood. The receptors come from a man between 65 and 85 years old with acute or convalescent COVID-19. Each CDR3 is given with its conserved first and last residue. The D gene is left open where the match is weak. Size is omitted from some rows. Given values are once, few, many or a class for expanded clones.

DNA: TGTGCCAGCAGCGACAGTCTCCAAGAGACCCAGTACTTC; CDR3: CASSDSLQETQYF; length: 13; V: TRBV14; D: .; size: .; J: TRBJ2-5
DNA: TGTGCCAGTAGTGTACAGGGACTAGCGGGAGTCAATGAGCAGTTCTTC; CDR3: CASSVQGLAGVNEQFF; length: 16; V: TRBV19; D: TRBD2; size: .; J: TRBJ2-1
DNA: TGCGCCAGCAGTCGGACAGGGGAGGGCACAGATACGCAGTATTTT; CDR3: CASSRTGEGTDTQYF; length: 15; V: TRBV10-1; D: TRBD1; size: .; J: TRBJ2-3
DNA: TGTGCCAGCAGTTACCACGTTGGGACAGTGGATGCTTTCTTT; CDR3: CASSYHVGTVDAFF; length: 14; V: TRBV6-2/TRBV6-3; D: TRBD1; size: .; J: TRBJ1-1
DNA: TGTGCCAGCTCAGGATACCGCGGGAACACTGAAGCTTTCTTT; CDR3: CASSGYRGNTEAFF; length: 14; V: TRBV18; D: .; size: .; J: TRBJ1-1
DNA: TGTGCCAGCAAGGTGGCGGGACCGGCCCTCCACTTT; CDR3: CASKVAGPALHF; length: 12; V: TRBV21-1; D: .; size: .; J: TRBJ1-6
DNA: TGTGCCAGCAGTTTAACGGGGACAGGGGGTGGCTACACCTTC; CDR3: CASSLTGTGGGYTF; length: 14; V: TRBV28; D: TRBD1; size: .; J: TRBJ1-2
DNA: TGCAGCGCCCCTCGAGGGGGCGAGACCCAGTACTTC; CDR3: CSAPRGGETQYF; length: 12; V: TRBV29-1; D: TRBD1; size: .; J: TRBJ2-5
DNA: TGTGCCAGCAGCACCAACAGGGAAGAGACCCAGTACTTC; CDR3: CASSTNREETQYF; length: 13; V: TRBV7-2; D: .; size: .; J: TRBJ2-5
DNA: TGTGCTAGCAGGACAGCCTCCTACGAGCAGTACTTC; CDR3: CASRTASYEQYF; length: 12; V: TRBV7-7; D: .; size: .; J: TRBJ2-7
DNA: TGTGCCAGCAGTGGTCAGGGGAGGGATCATTCACCCCTCCACTTT; CDR3: CASSGQGRDHSPLHF; length: 15; V: TRBV25-1; D: .; size: .; J: TRBJ1-6
DNA: TGTGCCTGGAGATCAGAGGGAGGTTACAATGAGCAGTTCTTC; CDR3: CAWRSEGGYNEQFF; length: 14; V: TRBV30; D: .; size: .; J: TRBJ2-1
DNA: TGTGCCTGGACCCTCGGACTAGCGGGAGTGGAGACCCAGTACTTC; CDR3: CAWTLGLAGVETQYF; length: 15; V: TRBV30; D: TRBD2; size: .; J: TRBJ2-5
DNA: TGTGCCAGCAGACAGGGGCCAGCGGACACCATATATTTT; CDR3: CASRQGPADTIYF; length: 13; V: TRBV28; D: TRBD1; size: .; J: TRBJ1-3
DNA: TGCGCCAGCAGCAGCCCGACAGGGGAGGGTTTAACCGGGGAGCTGTTTTTT; CDR3: CASSSPTGEGLTGELFF; length: 17; V: TRBV10-1; D: .; size: .; J: TRBJ2-2
DNA: TGTGCCAGCAGCCTACGACTAGCGGGCACCGGGGAGCTGTTTTTT; CDR3: CASSLRLAGTGELFF; length: 15; V: TRBV14; D: TRBD2; size: .; J: TRBJ2-2
DNA: TGTGCCAGCAGCGTAGGAATCCGCGGGGGGACCGCGAACACCGGGGAGCTGTTTTTT; CDR3: CASSVGIRGGTANTGELFF; length: 19; V: TRBV9; D: TRBD2; size: .; J: TRBJ2-2
DNA: TGTGCCATCAGTGAATACAATCATGGCTACACCTTC; CDR3: CAISEYNHGYTF; length: 12; V: TRBV10-3; D: .; size: .; J: TRBJ1-2
DNA: TGTGCCAGCAGTTTGGTTGGCAGGGGGCGCGGAGGGAACACTGAAGCTTTCTTT; CDR3: CASSLVGRGRGGNTEAFF; length: 18; V: TRBV28; D: TRBD1; size: .; J: TRBJ1-1
DNA: TGTGCCTGGAGTGCCTTTAGGGGACAGGGGAACACTGAAGCTTTCTTT; CDR3: CAWSAFRGQGNTEAFF; length: 16; V: TRBV30; D: TRBD1; size: .; J: TRBJ1-1
DNA: TGTGCCAGCAGCGCGAGAGGGACTAGCGGCCTATCCTACAATGAGCAGTTCTTC; CDR3: CASSARGTSGLSYNEQFF; length: 18; V: TRBV7-3; D: TRBD2; size: .; J: TRBJ2-1
DNA: TGTGCCAGCAGCCCACCCAATTCCAGGGGGTGGACTGAAGCTTTCTTT; CDR3: CASSPPNSRGWTEAFF; length: 16; V: TRBV3-1/TRBV3-2; D: TRBD1; size: .; J: TRBJ1-1
DNA: TGTGCCAGCAGCCCCCGGGGAACTAATGAAAAACTGTTTTTT; CDR3: CASSPRGTNEKLFF; length: 14; V: TRBV5-5; D: .; size: .; J: TRBJ1-4
DNA: TGTGCCAGCAGCGTACCTAGCGGGAGGGCTCATGAGCAGTTCTTC; CDR3: CASSVPSGRAHEQFF; length: 15; V: TRBV9; D: TRBD2; size: once; J: TRBJ2-1
DNA: TGTGCCAGCAGCCACCAGGGACAGCCTTTCTATGGCTACACCTTC; CDR3: CASSHQGQPFYGYTF; length: 15; V: TRBV7-9; D: TRBD1; size: .; J: TRBJ1-2
DNA: TGTGCCAGCAGCCAAAACCTCGGAGGTCAGCCCCAGCATTTT; CDR3: CASSQNLGGQPQHF; length: 14; V: TRBV3-1/TRBV3-2; D: .; size: .; J: TRBJ1-5
DNA: TGTGCCAGCGGGTATAGCGGGATGGGCACAGATACGCAGTATTTT; CDR3: CASGYSGMGTDTQYF; length: 15; V: TRBV28; D: TRBD2; size: .; J: TRBJ2-3
DNA: TGTGCCAGTAGTATGGGAGGCGGTAGCGTAGATACGCAGTATTTT; CDR3: CASSMGGGSVDTQYF; length: 15; V: TRBV19; D: .; size: .; J: TRBJ2-3
DNA: TGTGCCAGTAGTATATTGTTGGACACCTTTCGCCTTAACTATGGCTACACCTTC; CDR3: CASSILLDTFRLNYGYTF; length: 18; V: TRBV19; D: .; size: .; J: TRBJ1-2
DNA: TGTGCCAGCTCACGCGGGGACCTGTACGAGCAGTACTTC; CDR3: CASSRGDLYEQYF; length: 13; V: TRBV18; D: .; size: .; J: TRBJ2-7
DNA: TGTGCCAGCAGCCGGGGACAGGATAATCAGCCCCAGCATTTT; CDR3: CASSRGQDNQPQHF; length: 14; V: TRBV7-9; D: TRBD1; size: .; J: TRBJ1-5
DNA: TGCAGCGTCGGAGGTCTTCCCGGATTCGCAGTTAATGAAAAACTGTTTTTT; CDR3: CSVGGLPGFAVNEKLFF; length: 17; V: TRBV29-1; D: .; size: once; J: TRBJ1-4
DNA: TGTGCCTGGAGTGTGGGACTAGCGGGAAATGACGAGCAGTTCTTC; CDR3: CAWSVGLAGNDEQFF; length: 15; V: TRBV30; D: TRBD2; size: .; J: TRBJ2-1
DNA: TGCGCCAGCAGCTTGACTATCTACGAGCAGTACTTC; CDR3: CASSLTIYEQYF; length: 12; V: TRBV5-1; D: .; size: .; J: TRBJ2-7
DNA: TGTGCCAGCAGTCCCCCAACGGACAGGCAACTATATAGCAATCAGCCCCAGCATTTT; CDR3: CASSPPTDRQLYSNQPQHF; length: 19; V: TRBV7-9; D: TRBD1; size: .; J: TRBJ1-5
DNA: TGTGCCAGCAGCTTAAGGGGCAGGGTAGAAGGCTACACCTTC; CDR3: CASSLRGRVEGYTF; length: 14; V: TRBV7-2; D: .; size: .; J: TRBJ1-2
DNA: TGCAGTGCTAGTAATACCTACGAGCAGTACTTC; CDR3: CSASNTYEQYF; length: 11; V: TRBV20-1; D: .; size: .; J: TRBJ2-7
DNA: TGTGCCAGCAGCTTAACTAGCGCTGGCTCCTACAATGAGCAGTTCTTC; CDR3: CASSLTSAGSYNEQFF; length: 16; V: TRBV7-2; D: TRBD2; size: .; J: TRBJ2-1
DNA: TGCGCCAGCAGTGCTGGGACAGCCGTGTCCCCCCAGCATTTT; CDR3: CASSAGTAVSPQHF; length: 14; V: TRBV10-1; D: TRBD1; size: .; J: TRBJ1-5
DNA: TGTGCCAGCAGTGAAGGGGACATCCCCTACGAGCAGTACTTC; CDR3: CASSEGDIPYEQYF; length: 14; V: TRBV2; D: .; size: .; J: TRBJ2-7
DNA: TGTGCCAGCAGAGTTGCGGGACAGCCTGGCGATACGCAGTATTTT; CDR3: CASRVAGQPGDTQYF; length: 15; V: TRBV5-8; D: .; size: .; J: TRBJ2-3
DNA: TGTGCCTGGAGAGGACGACAGCCGAATCAGCCCCAGCATTTT; CDR3: CAWRGRQPNQPQHF; length: 14; V: TRBV30; D: .; size: .; J: TRBJ1-5
DNA: TGTGCCAGCCGGCAGGGCCTTAACACTGAAGCTTTCTTT; CDR3: CASRQGLNTEAFF; length: 13; V: TRBV6-5; D: .; size: once; J: TRBJ1-1
DNA: TGTGCCAGCAGTACTGGACTAGCGGGAGGTTACGTCCCCTACGAGCAGTACTTC; CDR3: CASSTGLAGGYVPYEQYF; length: 18; V: TRBV6-2/TRBV6-3; D: TRBD2; size: .; J: TRBJ2-7
DNA: TGTGCCAGCAGCTTAGGCCTTGGACAGGCCCGTAGCGGCTACACCTTC; CDR3: CASSLGLGQARSGYTF; length: 16; V: TRBV7-8; D: TRBD1; size: few; J: TRBJ1-2
DNA: TGCAGCGTTGGCGGACTAGCGGGGACCGGGGGAGACGAGCAGTACTTC; CDR3: CSVGGLAGTGGDEQYF; length: 16; V: TRBV29-1; D: TRBD2; size: .; J: TRBJ2-7